The present T cell receptor beta chain was sequenced within a study of blood T cell repertoires in COVID-19. Turning to the study itself: The samples span acute and convalescent COVID-19 from the United States, Italy and Spain. PBMCs, B-cell-depleted T cells, or T cells were the source of the cDNA or gDNA that made up the material.

Across about 22 US areas, participants ranged in age from roughly 18 to 95 years. Methods used by the authors: Estimation of nucleated cell counts relied on the amplification of reference gene primers. The assay was immunoSEQ multiplex PCR, and TCRdb's table has in-frame clones only and misses some. Clone size and V and J calls were adopted from that table, with D and trimming inferred from the DNA. In the table there are approximately 350,000 clones, roughly 84% of which are singletons. Germline loops: CDR1 SQVTM, CDR2 ANQGSEA. With 6 bases clipped from V and 4 bases from J, the junction kept 4 bases outside the gene matches. The CDR3 extends over 13 amino acids.

V usage is TRBV29-1 and J usage is TRBJ1-5; TRBD1 matches 9 bases. The TCR was taken from a woman aged 25 to 45 who had recovered from COVID-19. Source material: PBMCs or T cells enriched from blood (not recorded which). The CDR3 protein is CSVAGQGNQPQHF. The CDR3 bases are TGCAGCGTGGCCGGACAGGGGAATCAGCCCCAGCATTTT.